One and the same sample provided the 2 T cell receptor beta chains below, sequenced in a study of OX40 agonist ivuxolimab in advanced cancers. Assay: immunoSEQ multiplex PCR; the TCRdb copy retains only in-frame clones and omits some. The data contain fewer than 85,000 clones, over 80% of them singletons. Here the sequenced sample was CD4+ or CD8+ T cells sorted from blood, taken in a trial of the OX40 agonist ivuxolimab. Every receptor here comes from an adult with an advanced solid tumor such as melanoma, head and neck, liver or kidney cancer.

The rearrangement links TRBV7-2 to TRBJ2-7, with 9 bases fitting TRBD2. CDR3 size: 18 residues. Trimming cost V 5 bases and J 4 bases; bases outside gene matches: 18. Per the germline V gene, CDR1 is SGHTA and CDR2 is FQGNSA. CDR3 sequence: CASSRTAIVAGVGYEQYF. The CDR3 region has the DNA TGTGCCAGCAGCCGAACTGCTATTGTAGCGGGGGTCGGTTACGAGCAGTACTTC. The complete variable domain, with remaining parts taken from reference TRBV7-2 and TRBJ2-7, reads GAGVSQSPSNKVTEKGKDVELRCDPISGHTALYWYRQSLGQGLEFLIYFQGNSAPDKSGLPSDRFSAERTGGSVSTLTIQRTQQEDSAVYLCASSRTAIVAGVGYEQYFGPGTRLTVT.

This sequence joins TRBV9 and TRBJ2-3, with 8 bases that match TRBD2. V shed 3 bases and J 4 bases; nucleotides not matched to a gene: 4. CDR3 size: 14 residues. Germline CDR1 SGDLS, CDR2 YYNGEE. CDR3 coding DNA: TGTGCCAGCAGCGCGGGACTAGGCGCAGATACGCAGTATTTT. Encoded protein: CASSAGLGADTQYF.